One TCR beta chain is described in this entry. Its target is not known. This record belongs to a study of yellow fever vaccine responses in identical twins. General study points: Twins' vaccine T cell response reportedly seemed partly convergent, partly personalized.

A single record per CDR3 protein comes from TCRdb applying MiXCR to the RT-PCR reads. The profile covers about a thousand distinct CDR3 sequences, with over 80% appearing a single time and under 30% taken by the ten largest. V was clipped by 2 bases and J by 8 bases, with 9 bases between them. Germline lookup yields CDR1 LGHNA and CDR2 YNFKEQ. The CDR3 has 12 amino acids. This TCR derives from a female donor who received the yellow fever vaccine. The sequences come from T cells from blood (PBMCs), unsorted or a sorted subset (not recorded which), collected before or after yellow fever vaccination (not recorded which). The genes are TRBV4-2 and TRBJ1-2; no clear D. The CDR3 nucleotides are TGTGCCAGCAGCCAAATCACGAGGGGCTACACCTTC. Its translation: CASSQITRGYTF.